This T cell receptor beta chain was obtained from a study of cytomegalovirus exposure and HLA in healthy donors. The PCR used 60 Vbeta and 13 Jbeta primers. TCRdb's copy holds only in-frame clones and misses some; the assay was immunoSEQ multiplex PCR. The data contain about 150,000 clones, over 70% of them singletons. Trimming removed 5 bases at V and 0 bases at J, with 8 bases between. Germline V gene data show CDR1 as MNHNS and CDR2 as SASEGT. The CDR3 is 13 amino acids. The chain recombines TRBV6-1 with TRBJ2-7, with D possibly matching TRBD2 (6 bases). Sequences were obtained from PBMCs. The receptor's source is a boy between 2 and 10 years old in good health and CMV-seronegative. CDR3 nucleotide sequence: TGTGCCAGCAGTCCGGGACTCTCCTACGAGCAGTACTTC. As protein: CASSPGLSYEQYF.